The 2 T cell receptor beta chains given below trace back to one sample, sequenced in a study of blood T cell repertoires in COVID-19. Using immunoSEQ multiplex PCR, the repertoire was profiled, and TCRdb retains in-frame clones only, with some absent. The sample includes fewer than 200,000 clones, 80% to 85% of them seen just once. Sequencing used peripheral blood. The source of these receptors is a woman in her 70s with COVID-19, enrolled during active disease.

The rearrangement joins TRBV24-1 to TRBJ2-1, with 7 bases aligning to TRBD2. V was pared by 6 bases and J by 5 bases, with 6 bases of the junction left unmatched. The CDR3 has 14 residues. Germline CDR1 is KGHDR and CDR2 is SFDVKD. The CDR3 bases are TGTGCCACCAGTCAGACGGGGGGTGACAATGAGCAGTTCTTC. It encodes CATSQTGGDNEQFF.

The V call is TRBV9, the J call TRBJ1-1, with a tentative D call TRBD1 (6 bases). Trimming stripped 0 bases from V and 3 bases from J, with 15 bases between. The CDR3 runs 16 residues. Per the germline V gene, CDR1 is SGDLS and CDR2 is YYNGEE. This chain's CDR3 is CASSVAHDRPHTEAFF. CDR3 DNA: TGTGCCAGCAGCGTAGCCCATGACAGGCCACACACTGAAGCTTTCTTT.